The next 17 T cell receptor beta chains were all read from a single sample in a study of blood T cell repertoires in COVID-19. The protocol was immunoSEQ multiplex PCR, while the TCRdb copy is restricted to in-frame clones and leaves out a portion. The sample includes roughly 180,000 clones, roughly 86% seen only once; the top ten take about 9.7%. The sequenced sample was PBMCs or T cells enriched from blood (not recorded which). The receptors shown here come from a woman younger than 45 who had recovered from COVID-19.

The J gene is TRBJ1-3, the V gene TRBV15, with 8 bases that match TRBD1. The CDR3 has 15 amino acids. Germline V lookup: CDR1 LNHNV, CDR2 YYDKDF (reference sequence). V lost 3 bases, J lost 0 bases, and 1 base stayed unmatched. CDR3 in DNA: TGTGCCACCAGCAGGACAGGGGACTCTGGAAACACCATATATTTT. This sequence encodes CATSRTGDSGNTIYF.

This rearrangement joins TRBV12-3 or TRBV12-4 to TRBJ2-7; D gene uncertain. The CDR3 sequence is 12 residues long. The V end was cut by 3 bases, the J end by 3 bases, with 6 bases between. This chain's CDR3 is CASSLEFYEQYF. The CDR3 DNA follows: TGTGCCAGCAGTTTGGAGTTCTACGAGCAGTACTTC.

This clone was seen once. The rearrangement links TRBV10-2 to TRBJ1-5; tentative D call: TRBD1 (6 bases). The CDR3 sequence is 15 residues long. The V end lost 8 bases, the J end lost 4 bases, and 18 bases lay between the germline ends. Per germline, CDR1 WSHSY and CDR2 SAAADI. The CDR3 region is CASGGEGGGNQPQHF. CDR3 coding DNA: TGCGCCAGCGGGGGAGAGGGGGGAGGGAATCAGCCCCAGCATTTT.

The V and J genes are TRBV28 and TRBJ2-2, with TRBD2 matching 12 bases. This CDR3 has 18 residues. CDR1 and CDR2 from the germline V gene are MDHEN and SYDVKM. V gave up 3 bases and J gave up 6 bases; unmatched junction bases: 11. CDR3 sequence (DNA): TGTGCCAGCAGTTTCCCTAGCGGGAGGGCCCTGAATCCCGGGGAGCTGTTTTTT. Translated, it gives CASSFPSGRALNPGELFF.

The gene calls are TRBV29-1 and TRBJ2-7; 12 bases are a match to TRBD2. This CDR3 has 16 residues. The V gene's germline CDR1 is SQVTM and CDR2 ANQGSEA. V was pared by 1 base and J by 1 base, with 5 bases of the junction left unmatched. The CDR3 nucleotides are TGCAGCGTTGAAGGACTAGCGGGAGACGCTTCCTACGAGCAGTACTTC. It is translated as CSVEGLAGDASYEQYF.

CDR3 residues: CAITNREEGTEAFF. The CDR3 DNA reads as TGTGCCATCACCAACAGGGAAGAGGGCACTGAAGCTTTCTTT. The chain combines TRBV10-3 with TRBJ1-1; perhaps TRBD1 as D (6 bases). Trimming took 7 bases from V and 4 from J, leaving 16 bases between them. The CDR3 contains 14 residues. Looked up from germline, CDR1 is ENHRY and CDR2 is SYGVKD.

This sequence joins TRBV7-2 and TRBJ2-7; D remains ambiguous. CDR3 length equals 12 residues. Germline CDR1 reads SGHTA; CDR2 reads FQGNSA. Trimming took 3 bases from V and 4 from J, leaving 7 bases between them. The CDR3 bases are TGTGCCAGCAGCTTTAGTCGGTACGAGCAGTACTTC. Encoded protein: CASSFSRYEQYF.

This clone was picked up one time. V and J are TRBV7-6 and TRBJ2-1, with D possibly matching TRBD2 (6 bases). The CDR3 has 15 amino acids. V lost 5 bases, J lost 8 bases, and 19 bases lay in between. Looked up from germline, CDR1 is SGHVS and CDR2 is FNYEAQ. CDR3 in DNA: TGTGCCAGCAGCAAAGGCCCTAGCGCCAGGGATGAGCAGTTCTTC. This sequence encodes CASSKGPSARDEQFF.

The gene calls are TRBV11-2 and TRBJ1-3; possibly TRBD1 for D (6 bases). The CDR3 sequence is 17 residues long. The V gene lost 5 bases and the J gene lost 0 bases, with 17 bases spanning the gap. Germline V gene sequence: CDR1 SGHAT, CDR2 FQNNGV. CDR3 bases: TGTGCCAGCAGCGCGCGGACAGCCGAGATCTCTGGAAACACCATATATTTT. Its protein product is CASSARTAEISGNTIYF. The whole variable domain, remainder taken from reference TRBV11-2 and TRBJ1-3, is EAGVAQSPRYKIIEKRQSVAFWCNPISGHATLYWYQQILGQGPKLLIQFQNNGVVDDSQLPKDRFSAERLKGVDSTLKIQPAKLEDSAVYLCASSARTAEISGNTIYFGEGSWLTVV.

The gene calls are TRBV27 and TRBJ2-7; D is ambiguous. The CDR3 is 13 residues long. In germline, CDR1 is MNHEY, CDR2 SMNVEV (reference sequence). V was clipped by 5 bases and J by 3 bases, with 11 bases between them. CDR3 in amino acids: CASSRVNNYEQYF. The CDR3 DNA reads as TGTGCCAGCAGTCGGGTCAATAACTACGAGCAGTACTTC.

The CDR3 loop reads CASSLQINSPLHF. The CDR3 DNA follows: TGTGCCAGCAGCTTACAGATTAATTCACCCCTCCACTTT. V and J are TRBV11-2 and TRBJ1-6; D is unresolved. The CDR3 runs 13 residues. Trimming stripped 2 bases from V and 6 bases from J, with 5 bases between. CDR1 is SGHAT, CDR2 FQNNGV, per germline. The full variable domain, completed using reference TRBV11-2 and TRBJ1-6, is EAGVAQSPRYKIIEKRQSVAFWCNPISGHATLYWYQQILGQGPKLLIQFQNNGVVDDSQLPKDRFSAERLKGVDSTLKIQPAKLEDSAVYLCASSLQINSPLHFGNGTRLTVT.

The chain couples TRBV7-2 to TRBJ2-3; 7 bases align to TRBD2. Trimming removed 3 bases from V and 1 base from J; junction bases left unmatched: 13. The CDR3 is made up of 18 amino acids. Looked up from germline, CDR1 is SGHTA and CDR2 is FQGNSA. CDR3 residues: CASSFWGVAGVGTDTQYF. CDR3 sequence (DNA): TGTGCCAGCAGCTTCTGGGGGGTGGCGGGAGTGGGCACAGATACGCAGTATTTT.

This chain joins TRBV7-6 and TRBJ1-4; the match to TRBD1 covers 10 bases. CDR3 length equals 14 residues. Germline CDR1 is SGHVS and CDR2 is FNYEAQ. The V segment lost 3 bases and the J segment 6 bases; nucleotides outside the gene matches: 1. The CDR3 sequence is CASSLGTGDEKLFF. CDR3 DNA sequence: TGTGCCAGCAGCTTGGGGACAGGGGATGAAAAACTGTTTTTT.

V usage is TRBV6-8 and J usage is TRBJ2-7; 9 bases align to TRBD1. The CDR3 is 14 residues long. Germline values: CDR1 MNHGY, CDR2 SAAAGT. V shed 11 bases, J shed 7 bases, and the junction held 15 bases outside the gene matches. The CDR3 spells CAGDYRGRPGEQYF. CDR3 nucleotide sequence: TGTGCCGGGGATTACAGGGGGCGACCAGGGGAGCAGTACTTC.

The chain is built from TRBV4-1 and TRBJ1-1; 7 nucleotides match TRBD1. The CDR3 has 14 amino acids. Unmatched junction bases numbered 8, after V lost 3 bases and J lost 7 bases. In germline, CDR1 is MGHRA, CDR2 YSYEKL. The CDR3 nucleotides are TGCGCCAGCAGCCACAGACAGGGATTTGATGAAGCTTTCTTT. Translated, it gives CASSHRQGFDEAFF.

V is TRBV6-2 or TRBV6-3 and J is TRBJ1-5; a weak D match, TRBD1 (6 bases). CDR3 length: 16 residues. Germline assignment: CDR1 MNHEY and CDR2 SVGEGT. V lost 3 bases, J lost 4 bases, and 16 bases lay in between. The CDR3 loop reads CASSYAANRVNQPQHF. The CDR3 DNA sequence: TGTGCCAGCAGTTATGCCGCTAACAGGGTGAATCAGCCCCAGCATTTT.

This clone was found once. CDR3 in DNA: TGCGCCAGCAGCCAAGATAACGCCTTCGTAGCGGGGACCTACAATGAGCAGTTCTTC. This translates into CASSQDNAFVAGTYNEQFF. The V call is TRBV4-1, the J call TRBJ2-1; 8 bases line up with TRBD2. The V and J ends lost 0 bases and 2 bases, in that order; junction bases with no gene match: 12. CDR1 and CDR2 (germline): MGHRA, YSYEKL. The CDR3 is 19 residues long.